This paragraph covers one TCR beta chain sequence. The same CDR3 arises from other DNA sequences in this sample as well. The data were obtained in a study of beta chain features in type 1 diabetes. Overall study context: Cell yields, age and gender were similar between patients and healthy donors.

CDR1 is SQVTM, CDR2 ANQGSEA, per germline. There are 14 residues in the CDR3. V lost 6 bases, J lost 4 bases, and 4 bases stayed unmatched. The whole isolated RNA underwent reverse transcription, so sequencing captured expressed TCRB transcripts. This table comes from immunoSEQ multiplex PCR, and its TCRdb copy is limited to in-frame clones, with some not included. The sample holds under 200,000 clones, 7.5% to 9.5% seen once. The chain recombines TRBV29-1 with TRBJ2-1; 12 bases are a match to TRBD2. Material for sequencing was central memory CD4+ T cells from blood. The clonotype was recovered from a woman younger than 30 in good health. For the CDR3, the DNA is TGCAGCGTCGTGACTAGCGGGGGTTACAATGAGCAGTTCTTC. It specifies CSVVTSGGYNEQFF.